The 8 T cell receptor beta chains below were found in one sample sequenced in a study of blood T cells in healthy people across ages. Using a J-beta primer mix together with a sample-barcoded 5' primer, a second PCR was run for roughly 6 to 11 cycles. TCRdb itself ran the 5' RACE reads through MiXCR, one entry per CDR3 protein. Of approximately 760,000 distinct CDR3 sequences detected, 20% to 25% appear once; the ten largest clones hold 8% to 10%. This same sample was also taken into another study, of T cells of mothers and their children.

The sequencing input was blood. The receptors here all came from a boy aged 5-17 years in good health.

This clonotype was seen a few times. This sequence joins TRBV11-3 and TRBJ2-5, with D unclear. Gene TRBJ2-7 matches the end of the DNA better, so the J call may be wrong. Germline CDR1 SGHNT, CDR2 YENEEA. The CDR3 has 11 amino acids. The CDR3 loop is CASSFQDEQYF. The CDR3 region has the DNA TGTGCCAGCAGCTTCCAGGACGAGCAGTACTTC.

Only a few counts were recorded for this clonotype. Here the CDR3 reads CASSYAQGNYGYTF. The DNA for the CDR3 is TGTGCCAGCAGTTACGCTCAGGGTAACTATGGCTACACCTTC. The chain joins TRBV6-5 to TRBJ1-2; TRBD1 is a possible D gene (5 bases). Germline V gene lookup returns CDR1 MNHEY and CDR2 SVGAGI. The V and J ends lost 2 bases and 1 base respectively, with 8 bases between them. This CDR3 has 14 amino acids.

This sequence joins TRBV7-9 and TRBJ2-1; 12 bases line up with TRBD2. J was trimmed by 4 bases and V by 5 bases; bases with no gene match: 6. The CDR3 consists of 16 residues. From germline, CDR1 is SEHNR and CDR2 FQNEAQ (reference sequence). CDR3 region: CASSQRTSGEYNEQFF. The CDR3 DNA reads as TGTGCCAGCAGCCAGAGGACTAGCGGGGAATACAATGAGCAGTTCTTC.

In the case of this clonotype: Because it lacks the conserved phenylalanine or tryptophan at the end, this CDR3 is likely a read error. The V gene is TRBV9, the J gene TRBJ2-7; D is uncertain. This CDR3 region has 13 residues. The V end was cut by 0 bases, the J end by 3 bases, with 7 bases between. Looked up from germline, CDR1 is SGDLS and CDR2 is YYNGEE. This chain's CDR3 is CASSVVPGYEQYL. In nucleotides, the CDR3 is TGTGCCAGCAGCGTAGTCCCAGGCTACGAGCAGTACCTC.

This clonotype was detected only once. The rearrangement uses TRBV28 and TRBJ2-7; 7 bases agree with TRBD1. The CDR3 has 13 amino acids. V lost 7 bases to trimming and J lost 2 bases; unmatched junction nucleotides: 5. Germline V lookup: CDR1 MDHEN, CDR2 SYDVKM. The CDR3 is CASTETGTYEQYF. CDR3 in DNA: TGTGCCAGCACAGAGACAGGGACCTACGAGCAGTACTTC.

V and J are TRBV6-5 and TRBJ2-5; D may be TRBD1 or TRBD2 (5 bases each). The better agreement between TRBJ2-1 and the DNA end casts doubt on the J call. This CDR3 is built from 15 residues. Germline CDR1 MNHEY, CDR2 SVGAGI. CDR3 amino acids: CASSYFSGQSNEQFF. CDR3 bases: TGTGCCAGCAGTTACTTCAGCGGACAAAGCAATGAGCAGTTCTTC.

Only a few counts were recorded for this clonotype. This chain uses TRBV7-2 with TRBJ2-5; D might be TRBD1 (6 bases). V lost 5 bases, J lost 2 bases, and 12 bases lay in between. This CDR3 contains 14 residues. Germline lookup yields CDR1 SGHTA and CDR2 FQGNSA. DNA of the CDR3: TGTGCCAGCAGCCGGCCAGGGGATCAAGAGACCCAGTACTTC. It encodes CASSRPGDQETQYF. Looking up the rest from reference TRBV7-2 and TRBJ2-5 gives the full variable domain: GAGVSQSPSNKVTEKGKDVELRCDPISGHTALYWYRQSLGQGLEFLIYFQGNSAPDKSGLPSDRFSAERTGGSVSTLTIQRTQQEDSAVYLCASSRPGDQETQYFGPGTRLLVL.

This chain connects TRBV5-1 to TRBJ1-1, with 12 positions matching TRBD1. In germline, CDR1 is SGHRS, CDR2 YFSETQ. V was pared by 7 bases and J by 7 bases, with 8 bases of the junction left unmatched. This CDR3 spans 14 amino acids. The CDR3 spells CASYPGQGAIEAFF. Here the CDR3 DNA reads TGCGCCAGCTACCCGGGACAGGGGGCTATTGAAGCTTTCTTT.